Each of the 9 T cell receptor beta chains below was sequenced from the same sample in a study of early T cells in non-severe SARS-CoV-2 infection. TCRdb reanalysed the 5' RACE reads using MiXCR and keeps one entry per CDR3 protein. The table includes under 35,000 distinct CDR3 sequences, under 10% detected once. Sequenced material: whole blood. These receptor sequences come from an adult who was a healthcare worker with PCR-confirmed SARS-CoV-2 infection or an uninfected control (not recorded which).

The sample holds many counts of this clonotype. The rearrangement joins TRBV28 to TRBJ2-2; D possibly corresponds to TRBD1 (6 bases). V was pared by 7 bases and J by 0 bases, with 12 bases between. Germline assignment: CDR1 MDHEN and CDR2 SYDVKM. The length of the CDR3 is 15 residues. CDR3 in amino acids: CASIQGAPNTGELFF. The CDR3 nucleotides read TGTGCCAGCATACAGGGAGCCCCGAACACCGGGGAGCTGTTTTTT.

This clonotype was found a few times. The rearrangement joins TRBV20-1 to TRBJ2-3, with a tentative D call TRBD2 (6 bases). Looked up from germline, CDR1 is DFQATT and CDR2 is SNEGSKA (reference sequence). The CDR3 is made up of 15 amino acids. Deletions cut 3 bases from V and 4 bases from J, with 17 bases between. CDR3 sequence (DNA): TGCAGTGCTAGCCTGAGGGGAGGTGAGGCAGATACGCAGTATTTT. This translates into CSASLRGGEADTQYF.

In this sample, this clonotype turned up many times. This chain connects TRBV20-1 to TRBJ2-2, with a possible D match to TRBD1 (6 bases). The CDR3 runs 19 residues. Germline CDR1 and CDR2: DFQATT and SNEGSKA (reference sequence). V gave up 5 bases and J gave up 6 bases, with 31 bases separating them. For the CDR3, the DNA is TGCAGTGCTTACCCTGACAGGCGGATTCGGGATGTGATGCCCGGGGAGCTGTTTTTT. Translating it yields CSAYPDRRIRDVMPGELFF.

The chain employs TRBV7-2 and TRBJ2-3; D perhaps matches TRBD2 (6 bases). This CDR3 is built from 14 residues. CDR1 is SGHTA and CDR2 is FQGNSA in the germline V gene. Deletions cut 5 bases from V and 2 bases from J, with 11 bases between. Here the CDR3 DNA reads TGTGCCAGCAGCCCGGGACTCTCCACAGATACGCAGTATTTT. This gives the protein CASSPGLSTDTQYF.

This clonotype was counted between two and nine times. One end of the junction varies from germline; a read error may be responsible. This chain uses TRBV6-5 with TRBJ2-3, with D unclear. CDR1 is MNHEY and CDR2 is SVGAGI in the germline V gene. This CDR3 is 15 amino acids long. CDR3 loop: CASSYLAIDTDMQYF. The CDR3 DNA is TGTGCCAGCAGTTATCTCGCGATCGATACAGATATGCAGTATTTT.

This clonotype was seen many times. The genes are TRBV5-1 and TRBJ2-2; tentative D call: TRBD1 (5 bases). The CDR3 has 13 residues. The V end was cut by 4 bases, the J end by 5 bases, with 9 bases between. CDR1 SGHRS and CDR2 YFSETQ come from the germline V gene. The CDR3 nucleotides are TGCGCCAGCAGCCGGCAGGGAACCGGGGAGCTGTTTTTT. This gives the protein CASSRQGTGELFF.

In its sample, this clonotype was seen many times. The chain joins TRBV7-2 to TRBJ2-1; D is ambiguous. Trimming cost V 0 bases and J 4 bases, with 10 bases left between them. CDR1 and CDR2 from the germline V gene are SGHTA and FQGNSA. The CDR3 is made up of 15 amino acids. CDR3 sequence reads: CASSLADRAYNEQFF. The DNA of the CDR3 is TGTGCCAGCAGCTTAGCCGACCGGGCGTACAATGAGCAGTTCTTC.

This clonotype was seen only a few times. This chain connects TRBV6-1 to TRBJ1-1, with D unclear. V was cut by 7 bases and J by 0 bases, with 18 bases left in between. Germline-derived CDR1 and CDR2 are MNHNS and SASEGT. CDR3 length: 16 amino acids. The CDR3 nucleotides read TGTGCCAGCAACACATCTAACAAGAGGATGAACACTGAAGCTTTCTTT. Protein sequence: CASNTSNKRMNTEAFF.

The rearrangement joins TRBV28 to TRBJ2-1; 8 bases line up with TRBD1. The length of the CDR3 is 16 residues. The J segment lost 0 bases and the V segment lost 9 bases, leaving 10 bases of the junction unmatched. Germline V CDR1 and CDR2: MDHEN, SYDVKM. CDR3 coding DNA: TGTGCCAGTGGGGCAGGGGGCTTTAGCTCCTACAATGAGCAGTTCTTC. As protein: CASGAGGFSSYNEQFF.